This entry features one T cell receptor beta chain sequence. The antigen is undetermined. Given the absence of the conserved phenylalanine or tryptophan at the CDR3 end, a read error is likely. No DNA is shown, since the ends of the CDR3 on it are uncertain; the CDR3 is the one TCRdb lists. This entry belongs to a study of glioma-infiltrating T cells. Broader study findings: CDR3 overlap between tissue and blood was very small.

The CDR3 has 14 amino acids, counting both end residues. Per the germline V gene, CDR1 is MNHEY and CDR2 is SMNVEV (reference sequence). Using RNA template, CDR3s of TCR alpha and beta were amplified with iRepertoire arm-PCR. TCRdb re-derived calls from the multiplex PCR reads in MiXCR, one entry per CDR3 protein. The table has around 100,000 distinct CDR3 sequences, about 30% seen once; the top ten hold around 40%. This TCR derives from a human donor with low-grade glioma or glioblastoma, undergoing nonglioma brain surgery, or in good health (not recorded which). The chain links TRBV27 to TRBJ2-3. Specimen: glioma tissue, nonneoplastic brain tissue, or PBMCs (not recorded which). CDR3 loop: CASSLVQSTDTQCS.